This paragraph reports one T cell receptor beta chain. This clonotype was seen a few times. The antigen it binds to is not known. No base-level quality is on record; no much larger clone is a single base apart. This entry is derived from a study of T-cell memory formation after mild COVID-19 (dated by TCRdb to the early 2020s). General notes on the study: Most TCR sequence clusters were specific to one of the two donors. Two young, previously healthy adult volunteers, one female and one male, were included in the cohort. In a couple of donors, T-cell clones that expanded and contracted after mild COVID-19 were tracked by sequencing TCRalpha and TCRbeta repertoires over time.

Overall study outcomes, separate from this receptor: The detection of some responding clones in pre-infection memory suggests that pre-existing cross-reactive memory T cells joined the SARS-CoV-2 response. Balanced CD4/CD8 phenotypes were observed for clones contracting from day 15 to 85, whereas a bias towards CD4+ was observed for a second wave of clones expanding from day 15 to 37. Contracting CD4+ clones were found mainly in CM and EM memory subsets, while CD8+ clones were enriched in EMRA. The study covered only a couple of mild cases, and larger cohorts including severe cases with pre-infection samples were considered necessary. SARS-CoV-2 specificity was not confirmed for the second-wave clones peaking on day 37.

TCRdb lists the instrument as Illumina NovaSeq 6000. TCRalpha and TCRbeta cDNA libraries were built by 5'RACE with constant-segment primers, adding sample barcodes and unique molecular identifiers. Trizol reagent was used to extract RNA from every sample. Library amplification was performed in two PCR steps, and a second sample barcode and Illumina TruSeq adapters were introduced in the second step. Libraries were sequenced on an Illumina NovaSeq with 2 x 150 bp paired-end reads. The original methods were these. The reads were demultiplexed and collapsed into UMI-guided consensus sequences using migec v1.2.7. Using mixcr v2.1.11, UMI consensuses were aligned to TRA and TRB V and J templates and then assembled into clonotypes. Expanded or contracted clonotypes were those called significant by both edgeR and NoisET, with noise models trained on biological replicates. For edgeR calls, the thresholds were a false discovery rate-adjusted p below 0.01 and a log2 fold-change of 1. As an exploratory analysis of dynamics, max-normalized trajectories of the 1000 most abundant clonotypes were examined with PCA combined with hierarchical clustering. Separately sequenced CD4+ and CD8+ repertoires were used to assign the CD4 or CD8 phenotype of responding clones. The public reads were reanalyzed by TCRdb: fastp trimming at Q25, MiXCR alignment, in-frame beta chains only. Identical CDR3 proteins give one entry, which carries the most common genes and DNA. The V and J calls and clone size come from TCRdb's table, not from the authors' own analysis. In all, the sample holds around 150,000 distinct CDR3 sequences, and about 28% of those were seen once. The leading ten clones occupy around 12% of the sample.

Ficoll-Paque density gradient centrifugation was the method used to isolate PBMCs. The CDR3 runs 12 amino acids, cysteine and phenylalanine included. The kept DNA is CDR3 alone, 36 bases in frame from the first base. CDR1 and CDR2, per the germline V gene, are SNHLY and FYNNEI. The junction shows trimming of 7 bases on V and 2 bases on J, plus 7 bases between the germline ends. The sequence joins TRBV2 to TRBJ2-3; no confident D gene assignment can be made. Sequences were obtained from PBMCs or a T cell subset sorted from them (not recorded which). The receptor comes from an adult woman who had mild COVID-19 (a few samples of this study predate the infection). The sample titles of this study are shuffled in the database, so cell type and time point are left out; the donor was told from shared clones. In nucleotide form, the sequence is TGTGCCAGCACGACCTTCACAGATACGCAGTATTTT. This gives the protein CASTTFTDTQYF.